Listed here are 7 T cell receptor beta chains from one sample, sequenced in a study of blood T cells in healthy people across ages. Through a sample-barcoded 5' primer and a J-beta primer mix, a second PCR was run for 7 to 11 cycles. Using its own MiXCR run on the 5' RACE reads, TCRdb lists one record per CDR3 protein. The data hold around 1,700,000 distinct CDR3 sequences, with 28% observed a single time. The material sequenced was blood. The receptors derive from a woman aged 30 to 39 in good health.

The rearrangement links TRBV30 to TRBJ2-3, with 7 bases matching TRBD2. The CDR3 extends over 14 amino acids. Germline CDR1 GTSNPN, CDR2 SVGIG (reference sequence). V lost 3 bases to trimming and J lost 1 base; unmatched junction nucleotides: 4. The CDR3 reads CAWRPGGGTDTQYF. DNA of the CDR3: TGTGCCTGGAGGCCTGGGGGGGGCACAGATACGCAGTATTTT.

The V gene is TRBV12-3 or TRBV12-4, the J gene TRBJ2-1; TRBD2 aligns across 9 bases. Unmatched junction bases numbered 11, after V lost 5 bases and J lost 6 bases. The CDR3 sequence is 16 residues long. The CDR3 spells CASSNARRGGPNEQFF. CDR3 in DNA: TGTGCCAGCAGTAACGCCCGGCGGGGGGGCCCCAATGAGCAGTTCTTC.

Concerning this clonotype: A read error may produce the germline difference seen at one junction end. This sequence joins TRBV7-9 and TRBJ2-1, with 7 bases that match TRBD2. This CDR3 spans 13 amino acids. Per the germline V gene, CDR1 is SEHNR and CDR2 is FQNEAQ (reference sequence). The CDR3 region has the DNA TGTGCCAGCAGCCTAGCGGCCCGGAATGAGCAGTTCTTC. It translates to CASSLAARNEQFF. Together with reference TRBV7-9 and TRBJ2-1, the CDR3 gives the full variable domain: DTGVSQNPRHKITKRGQNVTFRCDPISEHNRLYWYRQTLGQGPEFLTYFQNEAQLEKSRLLSDRFSAERPKGSFSTLEIQRTEQGDSAMYLCASSLAARNEQFFGPGTRLTVL.

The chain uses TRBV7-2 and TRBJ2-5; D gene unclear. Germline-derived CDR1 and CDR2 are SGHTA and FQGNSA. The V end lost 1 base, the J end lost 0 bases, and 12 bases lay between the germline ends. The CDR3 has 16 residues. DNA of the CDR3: TGTGCCAGCAGCTTAGTTGCAGGACCGAACCAAGAGACCCAGTACTTC. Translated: CASSLVAGPNQETQYF.

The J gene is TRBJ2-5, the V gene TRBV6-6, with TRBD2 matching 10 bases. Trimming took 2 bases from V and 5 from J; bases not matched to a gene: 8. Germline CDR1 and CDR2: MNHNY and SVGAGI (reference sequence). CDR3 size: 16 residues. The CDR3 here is CASSYPAGGHRETQYF. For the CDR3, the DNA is TGTGCCAGCAGTTACCCAGCGGGGGGGCATAGGGAGACCCAGTACTTC.

CDR3 sequence (DNA): TGTGCCAGCAGCCTAAACTGGCGGGGGGGGCATGAGCAGTTCTTC. It encodes CASSLNWRGGHEQFF. The J gene is TRBJ2-1, the V gene TRBV11-3, with TRBD2 matching 9 bases. J lost 8 bases, V lost 5 bases, and 10 bases had no gene match. CDR1 is SGHNT and CDR2 is YENEEA in the germline V gene. This CDR3 has 15 residues.

The chain's CDR3 is CASTSRAAATNEKLFF. The DNA of the CDR3 is TGTGCCAGCACCTCTAGGGCAGCCGCAACTAATGAAAAACTGTTTTTT. This chain joins TRBV27 and TRBJ1-4, with unresolved D. V lost 7 bases, J lost 0 bases, and 15 bases lay in between. The CDR3 has 16 amino acids. Germline V gene data show CDR1 as MNHEY and CDR2 as SMNVEV (reference sequence). Full variable domain (rest looked up from reference TRBV27 and TRBJ1-4): EAQVTQNPRYLITVTGKKLTVTCSQNMNHEYMSWYRQDPGLGLRQIYYSMNVEVTDKGDVPEGYKVSRKEKRNFPLILESPSPNQTSLYFCASTSRAAATNEKLFFGSGTQLSVL.